This T cell receptor (beta chain) was retrieved from a study of blood T cell repertoires in COVID-19. At the level of the study: T cells, B-cell-depleted T cells, or PBMCs provided the cDNA or gDNA that served as material.

The protocol was immunoSEQ multiplex PCR, while the TCRdb copy is restricted to in-frame clones and leaves out a portion. The data show about 260,000 clones, 88% seen once. The participants were between roughly 18 and 89 years old and came from 20 to 30 US areas. Grouping used clinical history reported by participants in a survey and questionnaire. The recovered donors of Cohort 3 showed two negative PCRs, clearance, or symptom resolution. This clone appeared once. Germline-derived CDR1 and CDR2 are SGHKS and YYEKEE (reference sequence). V was cut by 0 bases and J by 0 bases, with 9 bases left in between. The CDR3 runs 15 residues.

The rearrangement links TRBV5-5 to TRBJ1-2; D gene ambiguous. The sequencing input was PBMCs or T cells enriched from blood (not recorded which). The clonotype was recovered from a woman aged 45-65 years who had recovered from COVID-19. DNA of the CDR3: TGTGCCAGCAGCTTGGTCGTCAGGCCTAACTATGGCTACACCTTC. Encoded protein: CASSLVVRPNYGYTF.